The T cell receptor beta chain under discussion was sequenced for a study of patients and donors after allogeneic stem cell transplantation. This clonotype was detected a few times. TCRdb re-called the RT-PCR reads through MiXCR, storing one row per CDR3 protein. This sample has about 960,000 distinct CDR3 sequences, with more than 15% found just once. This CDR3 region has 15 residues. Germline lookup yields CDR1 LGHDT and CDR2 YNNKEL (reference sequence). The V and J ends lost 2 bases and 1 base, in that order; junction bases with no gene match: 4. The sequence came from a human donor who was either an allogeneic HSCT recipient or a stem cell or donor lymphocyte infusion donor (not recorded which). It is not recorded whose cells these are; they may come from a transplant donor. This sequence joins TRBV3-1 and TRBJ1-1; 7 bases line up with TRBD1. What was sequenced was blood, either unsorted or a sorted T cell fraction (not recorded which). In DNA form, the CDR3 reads TGTGCCAGCAGCCAAATGGGACAGAAGAACACTGAAGCTTTCTTT. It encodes CASSQMGQKNTEAFF.